These T cell receptor beta chains were read from a single sample in a study of metastatic and nonmetastatic thyroid tumors. Via MiXCR, TCRdb re-called the PCR reads. The data hold about 24,000 clones, with under 30% observed a single time. The sample was tumor tissue. The receptors originated from a male donor with papillary thyroid cancer or a benign thyroid nodule (not recorded which). Some clones in this sample may be carry-over from other donors' samples. Each CDR3 is given with its conserved first and last residue. D genes are given only for firm matches. Clone size is stated in some rows and not others, as once, few, many or a class when expanded.

j_call clone_size d_call v_call cdr3_aa cdr3_nt
TRBJ2-5 many . TRBV9 CASSVGPSLQTQYF TGTGCCAGCAGCGTAGGACCTTCCCTTCAGACCCAGTACTTC
TRBJ2-7 many TRBD2 TRBV10-3 CAISERLAGGYEQYF TGTGCCATCAGTGAGAGATTAGCGGGTGGCTACGAGCAGTACTTC
TRBJ2-1 . . TRBV6-4 CASSDGGGGNEQFF TGTGCCAGCAGTGACGGGGGCGGGGGAAATGAGCAGTTCTTC
TRBJ1-1 . TRBD1 TRBV7-8 CTSSPGQGACTEAFF TGTACCAGCAGCCCAGGACAGGGGGCCTGCACTGAAGCTTTCTTT
TRBJ2-5 many TRBD1 TRBV5-1 CASSLDRGGETQYF TGCGCCAGCAGCTTGGACAGGGGCGGCGAGACCCAGTACTTC
TRBJ1-1 . . TRBV4-1 CASRPRTGQNTEAFF TGCGCCAGCAGGCCTCGAACAGGACAGAACACTGAAGCTTTCTTT
TRBJ1-6 . TRBD1 TRBV4-2 CASSPNLRGLGSPLHF TGTGCCAGCAGCCCGAATTTGAGGGGGCTGGGTTCACCCCTCCACTTT
TRBJ1-2 few TRBD1 TRBV11-1 CASSLSWATGSVSGYTF TGTGCCAGCAGCTTGTCTTGGGCGACAGGGAGTGTCTCTGGCTACACCTTC
TRBJ1-2 many . TRBV11-1 CASSLVLQPEPNYGYTF TGTGCCAGCAGCTTAGTACTCCAACCAGAACCAAACTATGGCTACACCTTC
TRBJ1-6 . . TRBV7-8 CASSLRSNSPLHF TGTGCCAGCAGCTTACGGAGTAATTCACCCCTCCACTTT
TRBJ2-7 . TRBD1 TRBV19 CPSSVTGQGVVEQYF TGTCCCAGTAGCGTGACCGGACAGGGGGTGGTCGAGCAGTACTTC
TRBJ2-1 many . TRBV20-1 CSAREGPYNEQFF TGCAGTGCTAGAGAGGGGCCCTACAATGAGCAGTTCTTC
TRBJ1-1 many . TRBV4-1 CASSSPGGLITEAFF TGCGCCAGCAGCTCACCCGGGGGGCTAATCACTGAAGCTTTCTTT
TRBJ2-3 few . TRBV7-3 CASSRSSGSTDTQYF TGTGCCAGCAGCCGATCGAGCGGGAGCACAGATACGCAGTATTTT
TRBJ1-4 many . TRBV19 CASSPQSGRGEKLFF TGTGCCAGTAGTCCCCAATCAGGGAGGGGGGAAAAACTGTTTTTT
TRBJ1-6 many . TRBV9 CASSEGDSNSPLHF TGTGCCAGCAGCGAGGGGGACTCCAATTCACCCCTCCACTTT
TRBJ2-1 medium-sized TRBD2 TRBV6-4 CASSGTSGSNEQFF TGTGCCAGCAGTGGGACTAGCGGGAGCAATGAGCAGTTCTTC
TRBJ1-6 many TRBD1 TRBV19 CASSRGDSDSPLHF TGTGCCAGTAGTAGGGGGGACAGCGATTCACCCCTCCACTTT
TRBJ2-7 many . TRBV30 CAWSGQAYEQYF TGTGCCTGGAGTGGACAGGCCTACGAGCAGTACTTC
TRBJ1-2 many . TRBV5-6 CASSQTRDGYGYTF TGTGCCAGCAGCCAAACCCGGGACGGCTATGGCTACACCTTC
TRBJ2-7 many TRBD1 TRBV10-3 CAIRLGQGAYEQYF TGTGCCATCAGATTGGGACAGGGGGCCTACGAGCAGTACTTC
TRBJ2-2 many . TRBV12-3/TRBV12-4 CASSLRQSVTGELFF TGTGCCAGCAGTTTGCGTCAGTCTGTGACCGGGGAGCTGTTTTTT
TRBJ1-6 many TRBD1 TRBV4-2 CASSHGTGDYSPLHF TGTGCCAGCAGCCACGGGACAGGGGATTATTCACCCCTCCACTTT
TRBJ2-7 . . TRBV30 CAWSVGHTGYEQYF TGTGCCTGGAGTGTAGGCCACACAGGGTACGAGCAGTACTTC
TRBJ2-2 medium-sized TRBD1 TRBV24-1 CATSDWDSRNTGELFF TGTGCCACCAGTGATTGGGACAGCCGAAACACCGGGGAGCTGTTTTTT
TRBJ2-1 medium-sized TRBD1 TRBV27 CASSPQGFEQFF TGTGCCAGCAGTCCACAGGGGTTTGAGCAGTTCTTC
TRBJ2-5 many TRBD1 TRBV20-1 CRGAGGASAVSQYF TGCAGGGGCGCAGGGGGCGCTTCGGCGGTGTCCCAGTACTTC
TRBJ2-3 once . TRBV5-1 CASSFEAGRDTQYF TGCGCCAGCAGCTTTGAGGCGGGTAGAGACACGCAGTATTTT
TRBJ2-5 many TRBD2 TRBV25-1 CASSEPGGPVETQYF TGTGCCAGCAGTGAACCGGGAGGGCCGGTTGAGACCCAGTACTTC
TRBJ2-3 . . TRBV5-4 CASSSLEDTQYF TGTGCCAGCAGCTCCCTCGAGGATACGCAGTATTTT
TRBJ2-7 . . TRBV20-1 CSARGFGHISYEQYF TGCAGTGCTAGAGGGTTCGGCCATATCTCCTACGAGCAGTACTTC
TRBJ1-5 many . TRBV28 CASREFSNQPQHF TGTGCCAGCAGAGAATTCAGCAATCAGCCCCAGCATTTT
TRBJ1-1 . . TRBV6-5 CASSLTRIYTEAFF TGTGCCAGCAGTTTAACACGGATCTACACTGAAGCTTTCTTT
TRBJ2-7 few TRBD2 TRBV6-2/TRBV6-3 CASIPNDERESYEQYF TGTGCCAGTATTCCGAACGATGAGCGGGAGTCATACGAGCAGTACTTC
TRBJ2-3 large . TRBV5-1 CASSLLRVEVADTQYF TGCGCCAGCAGCTTGCTCAGGGTGGAAGTCGCAGATACGCAGTATTTT
TRBJ2-7 . TRBD2 TRBV4-2 CASSQGTSGREQYF TGTGCCAGCAGCCAAGGGACTAGCGGGCGCGAGCAGTACTTC
TRBJ2-5 many TRBD1 TRBV29-1 CRAGDRGLPETQYF TGCAGAGCTGGGGACAGGGGGCTTCCAGAGACCCAGTACTTC
TRBJ2-7 many . TRBV10-1 CASSAEVAPYEQYF TGCGCCAGCAGTGCGGAAGTAGCCCCCTACGAGCAGTACTTC
TRBJ1-1 many . TRBV30 CAWMSWGANTEAFF TGTGCCTGGATGTCCTGGGGGGCTAACACTGAAGCTTTCTTT
TRBJ1-4 many . TRBV5-6 CASSLGRNEKLFF TGCGCCAGCAGCTTGGGGCGGAATGAAAAACTGTTTTTT
TRBJ2-7 many TRBD2 TRBV4-3 CASSLGLAGVTNEQYF TGCGCCAGCAGCCTAGGACTAGCGGGAGTGACGAACGAGCAGTACTTC
TRBJ1-5 . . TRBV28 CASSPPGLTQPLHF TGTGCCAGCTCCCCCCCCGGGCTTACACAGCCCCTGCATTTT
TRBJ2-7 medium-sized . TRBV20-1 CSATPLNRTHEQYF TGCAGTGCTACCCCCCTTAATCGCACCCACGAGCAGTACTTC
TRBJ2-7 many TRBD1 TRBV6-2/TRBV6-3 CASRLQGSTYEQYF TGTGCCAGCAGACTACAGGGGTCAACCTACGAGCAGTACTTC
TRBJ2-3 many . TRBV11-2 CASSLEGGMSTDTQYF TGTGCCAGCAGCTTAGAAGGAGGGATGAGCACAGATACGCAGTATTTT
TRBJ2-7 . . TRBV5-1 CASSFQGVAYEQYF TGCGCCAGCAGCTTTCAGGGTGTAGCCTACGAGCAGTACTTC
TRBJ2-3 many . TRBV12-3/TRBV12-4 CASSLGTDTQYF TGTGCCAGCAGTTTAGGCACAGATACGCAGTATTTT
TRBJ1-2 . . TRBV3-1 CASSQGSSSGGYTF TGTGCCAGCAGCCAAGGATCATCCTCTGGGGGCTACACCTTC
TRBJ2-7 many . TRBV6-2/TRBV6-3 CASRSGSTYEQYF TGTGCCAGCAGGTCCGGGAGCACCTACGAGCAGTACTTC
TRBJ2-2 many TRBD2 TRBV7-6 CASSNVGGSGELFF TGTGCCAGCAGCAATGTGGGGGGGTCCGGGGAGCTGTTTTTT